The 10 T cell receptor beta chains in this list originate from one sample, sequenced in a study of OX40 agonist ivuxolimab in advanced cancers. The assay was immunoSEQ multiplex PCR, and TCRdb's table has in-frame clones only and misses some. The sample lists about 80,000 clones; about four fifths were seen once. This material consisted of CD4+ or CD8+ T cells sorted from blood, taken in a trial of the OX40 agonist ivuxolimab. These receptors were obtained from an adult with an advanced solid tumor such as melanoma, head and neck, liver or kidney cancer.

This chain uses TRBV2 with TRBJ1-3; D not certain. Trimming removed 4 bases from V and 0 bases from J, with 13 bases in between. This CDR3 has 16 residues. Germline V gene data show CDR1 as SNHLY and CDR2 as FYNNEI. CDR3 nucleotides: TGTGCCAGCAGTGTGGAATCCCGGGCCTCTGGAAACACCATATATTTT. Protein product: CASSVESRASGNTIYF.

V usage is TRBV7-6 and J usage is TRBJ1-1; D gene unclear. The germline V gene has CDR1 SGHVS and CDR2 FNYEAQ. CDR3 length: 13 residues. V was pared by 2 bases and J by 2 bases, with 6 bases between. This CDR3 reads CASSLSYNTEAFF. For the CDR3, the DNA is TGTGCCAGCAGCTTATCATACAACACTGAAGCTTTCTTT. Variable domain in full (rest from reference TRBV7-6 and TRBJ1-1): GAGVSQSPRYKVTKRGQDVALRCDPISGHVSLYWYRQALGQGPEFLTYFNYEAQQDKSGLPNDRFSAERPEGSISTLTIQRTEQRDSAMYRCASSLSYNTEAFFGQGTRLTVV.

The V gene is TRBV2, the J gene TRBJ1-2, with D possibly being TRBD1 (6 bases). CDR1 is SNHLY, CDR2 FYNNEI, per germline. With 7 bases removed from V and 3 bases from J, the gap between germline ends came to 9 bases. This CDR3 contains 12 residues. The DNA of the CDR3 is TGTGCCAGCAATAGGGGGTACTATGGCTACACCTTC. This sequence encodes CASNRGYYGYTF.

The chain uses TRBV19 and TRBJ1-6; 9 bases match TRBD1. The length of the CDR3 is 15 residues. The trim removed 5 bases at V and 15 bases at J, leaving 14 bases unmatched. Looked up from germline, CDR1 is LNHDA and CDR2 is SQIVND (reference sequence). CDR3 coding DNA: TGTGCCAGTAGTCCCGCTAGGACAGGGGCCGGCATCCTCCACTTT. Its protein product is CASSPARTGAGILHF. Full variable domain (rest looked up from reference TRBV19 and TRBJ1-6): DGGITQSPKYLFRKEGQNVTLSCEQNLNHDAMYWYRQDPGQGLRLIYYSQIVNDFQKGDIAEGYSVSREKKESFPLTVTSAQKNPTAFYLCASSPARTGAGILHFGNGTRLTVT.

In nucleotides, the CDR3 is TGTGCCAGCAGTGTGGGGAACTCTGGAAACACCATATATTTT. It yields the protein CASSVGNSGNTIYF. The rearrangement uses TRBV6-1 and TRBJ1-3, with D hard to call. CDR1 is MNHNS and CDR2 is SASEGT in the germline V gene. The CDR3 length is 14 residues. V lost 4 bases and J 0 bases, leaving 7 bases between the germline ends.

The chain couples TRBV7-9 to TRBJ1-1; a weak D match, TRBD1 (6 bases). Trimming removed 0 bases at V and 5 bases at J, with 13 bases between. The CDR3 extends over 15 amino acids. The germline CDR1 and CDR2 sequences are SEHNR and FQNEAQ (reference sequence). Here the CDR3 reads CASSLARVRGTEAFF. The CDR3 DNA is TGTGCCAGCAGCTTAGCGCGGGTTAGGGGGACTGAAGCTTTCTTT.

This clone appeared a few times. The V and J genes are TRBV6-5 and TRBJ1-1; D gene uncertain. The CDR3 length is 13 residues. Germline V gene data show CDR1 as MNHEY and CDR2 as SVGAGI. Trimming pared 5 bases from V and 5 bases from J, leaving 12 bases between. The CDR3 protein is CASSAGFRTEAFF. CDR3 DNA sequence: TGTGCCAGCAGTGCGGGATTCAGGACTGAAGCTTTCTTT.

The J gene is TRBJ1-1, the V gene TRBV7-9, with D possibly TRBD1 on 6 matching bases. Trimming cost V 3 bases and J 1 base, with 12 bases left between them. CDR1 and CDR2 from the germline V gene are SEHNR and FQNEAQ (reference sequence). The CDR3 sequence is 15 residues long. Here the CDR3 DNA reads TGTGCCAGCAGCTTTCGGGGGCAGACGAACACTGAAGCTTTCTTT. It specifies CASSFRGQTNTEAFF.

This clone was observed a handful of times. V gene TRBV2 combines with J gene TRBJ1-2; D possibly corresponds to TRBD1 (5 bases). The CDR3 sequence is 15 residues long. Per germline, CDR1 SNHLY and CDR2 FYNNEI. The germline V and J ends were trimmed by 6 bases and 4 bases, with 18 bases remaining between them. CDR3 residues: CASRGRDSGGYGYTF. The CDR3, as DNA: TGTGCCAGCAGGGGACGGGACTCCGGGGGCTATGGCTACACCTTC.

The V and J genes are TRBV11-2 and TRBJ2-2; D not certain. CDR3 length: 15 residues. Germline CDR1 SGHAT, CDR2 FQNNGV. V shed 5 bases and J shed 8 bases, with 18 bases lying between them. The CDR3 loop reads CASSRVAPLGGELFF. The CDR3, as DNA: TGTGCCAGCAGCCGAGTAGCCCCCCTCGGGGGGGAGCTGTTTTTT.